The subject of this entry is one T cell receptor (beta chain). Its antigen is not known. Each CDR3 protein gets one entry after TCRdb re-called the 5' RACE reads with MiXCR. Among 110,000 or so distinct CDR3 sequences listed, around a fifth were seen once. The data originate from a study of T-cell memory formation after mild COVID-19. Study-wide points: Contracting CD4+ clones sat mainly in CM and EM; CD8+ in EMRA.

Between the trimmed V and J ends, which lost 4 bases and 7 bases, there was a span of 4 bases. The CDR3 has 11 amino acids. Germline CDR1 reads MNHEY; CDR2 reads SMNVEV (reference sequence). This clonotype originated in a man aged 18 to 29 who had mild COVID-19 (a few samples of this study predate the infection). Cell type and time point are not known. The rearrangement uses TRBV27 and TRBJ2-2, with D hard to call. Material for sequencing was PBMCs or a T cell subset sorted from them (not recorded which). CDR3 loop: CASSWGGELFF. The CDR3 DNA follows: TGTGCCAGCAGTTGGGGCGGGGAGCTGTTTTTT.